This T cell receptor beta chain is from a study of early T cells in non-severe SARS-CoV-2 infection. For the study at large: The study sequenced bulk RNA from unsorted whole blood, with chains unpaired.

This clonotype came up many times. The target antigen is unknown. Overall study results and limits: Anti-spike CD8 specificities were favored by VDJdb matching, whose results missed private and CD4 specificities.

cDNA molecules, individually, were tagged with unique molecular identifiers. From the 5' RACE reads, TCRdb called clonotypes with MiXCR, one entry per CDR3 protein. In the table there are approximately 83,000 distinct CDR3 sequences, roughly 13% of which are singletons. This CDR3 spans 13 amino acids. The V end was cut by 4 bases, the J end by 1 base, with 7 bases between. Germline V gene sequence: CDR1 SGHDN, CDR2 FVKESK. The receptor was derived from an adult who was a healthcare worker with PCR-confirmed SARS-CoV-2 infection or an uninfected control (not recorded which). V and J are TRBV14 and TRBJ1-1; D is uncertain. The sequenced material came from whole blood. The CDR3 sequence: CASSLHWNTEAFF. CDR3 in DNA: TGTGCCAGCAGCCTCCACTGGAACACTGAAGCTTTCTTT.